This passage covers 7 T cell receptor beta chains from one sample sequenced in a study of T cells in tuberculosis. Sequencing used immunoSEQ multiplex PCR; TCRdb keeps in-frame clones, though not all of them. The sample contains about 43,000 clones, 90% to 95% of which appear only once. Source material: PBMCs. The receptors stem from a donor aged 10-30 years with latent tuberculosis or without tuberculosis infection. Some clones in this sample may be carry-over from other donors' samples.

The chain recombines TRBV5-4 with TRBJ2-7; 7 bases fit TRBD2. CDR1 and CDR2 (germline): SGHNT, YYREEE (reference sequence). V dropped 1 base and J dropped 2; count of bases not matched to a gene: 9. The CDR3 covers 16 residues. This CDR3 is CASSLSGRERTYEQYF. The CDR3, as DNA: TGTGCCAGCAGCTTGTCTGGGCGGGAGAGAACCTACGAGCAGTACTTC. Together with reference TRBV5-4 and TRBJ2-7, the CDR3 gives the full variable domain: ETGVTQSPTHLIKTRGQQVTLRCSSQSGHNTVSWYQQALGQGPQFIFQYYREEENGRGNFPPRFSGLQFPNYSSELNVNALELDDSALYLCASSLSGRERTYEQYFGPGTRLTVT.

This chain links TRBV4-3 with TRBJ1-1; D is unresolved. The CDR3 is made up of 13 amino acids. Germline-derived CDR1 and CDR2 are LGHNA and YSLEER. Trimming removed 0 bases from V and 3 bases from J, with 5 bases in between. The CDR3 protein is CASSQERDTEAFF. The CDR3 bases are TGCGCCAGCAGCCAAGAGAGGGACACTGAAGCTTTCTTT.

J is TRBJ1-3 and V is TRBV18, with 7 positions matching TRBD1. The trim removed 3 bases at V and 0 bases at J, leaving 8 bases unmatched. Germline assignment: CDR1 KGHSH and CDR2 LQKENI. This CDR3 is built from 17 residues. The CDR3 nucleotides read TGTGCCAGCTCACCGATCGGGACAGCAAACTCTGGAAACACCATATATTTT. This gives the protein CASSPIGTANSGNTIYF.

This clone has a single count. The V call is TRBV27, the J call TRBJ2-2; 8 positions agree with TRBD2. The CDR3 runs to 18 residues. The germline gives CDR1 MNHEY, CDR2 SMNVEV (reference sequence). Trimming cost V 3 bases and J 3 bases; bases outside gene matches: 12. Here the CDR3 DNA reads TGTGCCAGCAGTTTCCGAAGCGGGAGTAGTAGGTACACCGGGGAGCTGTTTTTT. The encoded protein is CASSFRSGSSRYTGELFF.

This clone was recorded only once. This chain connects TRBV30 to TRBJ1-5, with D possibly matching TRBD1 (5 bases). The CDR3 loop spans 14 amino acids. V was clipped by 0 bases and J by 4 bases, with 10 bases between them. In germline, CDR1 is GTSNPN, CDR2 SVGIG (reference sequence). The CDR3 here is CAWSVRTPNQPQHF. The CDR3 nucleotides read TGTGCCTGGAGTGTACGGACACCAAATCAGCCCCAGCATTTT.

The V and J genes are TRBV27 and TRBJ2-5; 11 bases align to TRBD2. With V trimmed by 1 base and J by 3 bases, 4 bases remained unmatched. Germline assignment: CDR1 MNHEY and CDR2 SMNVEV (reference sequence). The CDR3 totals 16 residues. The CDR3 coding sequence is TGTGCCAGCAGTTTATGGGGTAGCGGGAGGGAAGAGACCCAGTACTTC. Protein sequence: CASSLWGSGREETQYF.

The rearrangement joins TRBV5-1 to TRBJ1-2; possible D gene TRBD1, 6 bases. From germline, CDR1 is SGHRS and CDR2 YFSETQ. The CDR3 has 15 amino acids. The germline V and J ends were trimmed by 7 bases and 3 bases, with 19 bases remaining between them. The CDR3 DNA is TGCGCCAGCGGGCTAACAGGGTTGGGAGACTATGGCTACACCTTC. Its protein product is CASGLTGLGDYGYTF. Full variable domain (remainder filled in from reference TRBV5-1 and TRBJ1-2): KAGVTQTPRYLIKTRGQQVTLSCSPISGHRSVSWYQQTPGQGLQFLFEYFSETQRNKGNFPGRFSGRQFSNSRSEMNVSTLELGDSALYLCASGLTGLGDYGYTFGSGTRLTVV.